What follows describes a single T cell receptor beta chain. This CDR3 spans 16 amino acids. V lost 6 bases and J lost 3; bases outside the gene matches: 5. In germline, CDR1 is SNHLY, CDR2 FYNNEI. In the authors' workflow: Reference gene primer amplification yielded estimated nucleated cell counts. Assay: immunoSEQ multiplex PCR; the TCRdb copy retains only in-frame clones and omits some. The DNA gave D and trimming, while V, J and clone size come from that table. The top ten hold approximately 15% of the sample, which has more than 85,000 clones, less than 85% seen once. This sample was taken from a study of blood T cell repertoires in COVID-19. Overall study context: Spain, Italy and the United States supplied samples that represented acute and convalescent COVID-19.

Sequenced: peripheral blood. The TCR sequence derives from a woman aged 60-75 years with acute or convalescent COVID-19. The genes are TRBV2 and TRBJ2-3, with TRBD2 matching 14 bases. CDR3 residues: CASRGTSGGVTDTQYF. Written as DNA, the CDR3 is TGTGCCAGCAGGGGGACTAGCGGGGGAGTAACAGATACGCAGTATTTT.